The rows below give T cell receptor beta chains drawn from one sample of a study of cytomegalovirus exposure and HLA in healthy donors. Sequencing was performed with immunoSEQ multiplex PCR; in TCRdb, only in-frame clones are kept and a portion is missing. The sample holds about 110,000 clones; approximately 89% are singletons and the top ten take about 2%. Sample: PBMCs. The receptors derive from a woman younger than 30 in good health and CMV-seronegative. Both conserved end residues are part of each CDR3. D genes are given only for firm matches. Expanded clones are given a class, and other clones once, few, many or no size at all.

j_call v_call d_call clone_size cdr3_aa cdr3_nt
TRBJ1-2 TRBV7-3 TRBD1 NA CASSKDRGYGYTF TGTGCCAGCAGCAAAGACAGGGGCTATGGCTACACCTTC
TRBJ1-3 TRBV7-2 NA NA CASSPGAGNTIYF TGTGCCAGCAGCCCAGGGGCTGGAAACACCATATATTTT
TRBJ1-5 TRBV27 TRBD1 NA CASSLEGAGQPQHF TGTGCCAGCAGTTTAGAGGGGGCAGGGCAGCCCCAGCATTTT
TRBJ2-7 TRBV5-1 NA NA CASSLEGLHDYEQYF TGCGCCAGCAGCTTGGAAGGACTACACGACTACGAGCAGTACTTC
TRBJ1-2 TRBV28 NA NA CASSLLARAGGYTF TGTGCCAGCAGCCTCCTGGCTAGGGCGGGCGGCTACACCTTC
TRBJ2-3 TRBV5-4 NA NA CASSPPGTDTQYF TGTGCCAGCAGCCCGCCGGGGACAGATACGCAGTATTTT
TRBJ1-4 TRBV6-6 NA NA CASSLGGSEEKLFF TGTGCCAGCAGTCTTGGCGGGTCGGAGGAAAAACTGTTTTTT
TRBJ1-1 TRBV23-1 NA NA CASSQYLRGSGNTEAFF TGCGCCAGCAGTCAATATCTCAGGGGAAGCGGGAACACTGAAGCTTTCTTT
TRBJ1-2 TRBV5-6 TRBD1 NA CASSVTGNYGYTF TGTGCCAGCAGCGTGACAGGGAACTATGGCTACACCTTC
TRBJ2-7 TRBV6-6 TRBD1 NA CASSPGQGAYEQYF TGTGCCAGCAGTCCCGGACAGGGTGCCTACGAGCAGTACTTC
TRBJ2-7 TRBV7-9 NA NA CASSRVGDEQYF TGTGCCAGCAGCCGTGTCGGGGACGAGCAGTACTTC
TRBJ2-1 TRBV28 NA NA CASSLESEQFF TGTGCCAGCAGTTTAGAAAGCGAGCAGTTCTTC
TRBJ1-3 TRBV30 TRBD1 NA CAWSVGQGNTIYF TGTGCCTGGAGTGTGGGACAGGGAAACACCATATATTTT
TRBJ1-3 TRBV7-9 NA once CASSPLRIPGERNTIYF TGTGCCAGCAGCCCACTCCGCATCCCGGGAGAAAGAAACACCATATATTTT
TRBJ1-6 TRBV9 NA NA CASSVGSSYNSPLHF TGTGCCAGCAGCGTAGGTAGCTCCTATAATTCACCCCTCCACTTT
TRBJ1-5 TRBV4-2 NA NA CASSQVYPYSNQPQHF TGTGCCAGCAGCCAAGTCTATCCCTATAGCAATCAGCCCCAGCATTTT
TRBJ2-7 TRBV11-3 NA NA CASSLETGRPKGPEQYF TGTGCCAGCAGCTTAGAAACAGGCCGGCCGAAGGGTCCCGAGCAGTACTTC
TRBJ2-5 TRBV7-7 NA NA CASSPGTPQETQYF TGTGCTAGCAGCCCCGGGACTCCTCAAGAGACCCAGTACTTC
TRBJ2-1 TRBV30 NA NA CAGEVSNEQFF TGTGCCGGAGAGGTCAGCAATGAGCAGTTCTTC
TRBJ2-3 TRBV30 TRBD2 NA CAWWGTSGRLGTDTQYF TGTGCCTGGTGGGGGACTAGCGGGAGATTGGGTACAGATACGCAGTATTTT
TRBJ1-2 TRBV9 NA once CASSVGPGHPNNYGYTF TGTGCCAGCAGCGTAGGGCCAGGTCACCCGAATAACTATGGCTACACCTTC
TRBJ1-1 TRBV27 NA once CASSLRFRMNTEAFF TGTGCCAGCAGTTTAAGGTTCAGGATGAACACTGAAGCTTTCTTT
TRBJ2-3 TRBV10-1 NA NA CASSDPGDTQYF TGCGCCAGCAGTGACCCAGGAGATACGCAGTATTTT
TRBJ2-7 TRBV5-1 NA NA CASSLEVSSYEQYF TGCGCCAGCAGCTTGGAAGTGAGCTCCTACGAGCAGTACTTC
TRBJ1-2 TRBV7-3 NA NA CASRSLQVKPNYGYTF TGTGCCAGCAGATCTCTCCAGGTGAAACCTAACTATGGCTACACCTTC
TRBJ2-1 TRBV10-1 NA NA CASSGAPNPNEQFF TGCGCCAGCAGTGGGGCCCCTAACCCCAATGAGCAGTTCTTC
TRBJ1-1 TRBV6-1 NA NA CASSPRVRLDTEAFF TGTGCCAGCAGTCCCCGGGTGAGGTTGGACACTGAAGCTTTCTTT
TRBJ2-1 TRBV4-1 TRBD2 NA CASSQVVIAGRKYNEQFF TGCGCCAGCAGCCAAGTAGTTATAGCGGGTAGAAAATACAATGAGCAGTTCTTC
TRBJ2-1 TRBV4-1 TRBD1 NA CASSQDTGGSLGNEQFF TGCGCCAGCAGCCAAGACACAGGGGGCTCGTTGGGGAATGAGCAGTTCTTC
TRBJ2-7 TRBV14 NA NA CASSQGSLRIGSYEQYF TGTGCCAGCAGCCAAGGGAGCCTCCGGATCGGCTCCTACGAGCAGTACTTC
TRBJ2-1 TRBV10-1 NA NA CANRTGTRYNEQFF TGCGCCAACAGAACCGGGACAAGATACAATGAGCAGTTCTTC
TRBJ1-2 TRBV10-3 NA NA CAISGQGDYGYTF TGTGCCATCAGTGGTCAGGGCGACTATGGCTACACCTTC
TRBJ2-1 TRBV5-4 TRBD2 NA CASLPGSRGSYNEQFF TGTGCCAGCCTCCCAGGCTCGCGGGGGTCCTACAATGAGCAGTTCTTC
TRBJ1-2 TRBV6-5 TRBD1 NA CASSLGTVYGYTF TGTGCCAGCAGTCTAGGGACAGTCTATGGCTACACCTTC
TRBJ1-5 TRBV5-4 NA NA CASSTGESQPQHF TGTGCCAGCAGCACGGGTGAGAGTCAGCCCCAGCATTTT
TRBJ1-4 TRBV5-6 TRBD1 once CASSPGTGGRGLFF TGTGCCAGCAGCCCGGGGACAGGGGGCAGAGGACTGTTTTTT
TRBJ1-2 TRBV25-1 NA NA CASSEWAAYGYTF TGTGCCAGCAGTGAATGGGCAGCCTATGGCTACACCTTC
TRBJ2-7 TRBV6-6 NA NA CASSYDPGEQYF TGTGCCAGCAGTTACGATCCGGGGGAGCAGTACTTC
TRBJ2-1 TRBV7-9 NA NA CASSQSRGIEQFF TGTGCCAGCAGTCAGTCCAGGGGTATTGAGCAGTTCTTC
TRBJ2-6 TRBV7-3 NA NA CASSPTSGANVLTF TGTGCCAGCAGCCCTACCTCTGGGGCCAACGTCCTGACTTTC
TRBJ1-2 TRBV28 NA NA CASTIPPGSDYGYTF TGTGCCAGCACCATTCCTCCCGGTTCGGACTATGGCTACACCTTC
TRBJ2-5 TRBV6-5 NA NA CASTYKGLEETQYF TGTGCCAGCACCTACAAGGGACTCGAAGAGACCCAGTACTTC
TRBJ1-4 TRBV4-1 NA NA CASSQVRLNEKLFF TGCGCCAGCAGCCAAGTGCGGCTGAATGAAAAACTGTTTTTT
TRBJ1-3 TRBV30 TRBD1 NA CAWARGQLGNTIYF TGTGCCTGGGCACGGGGACAGCTAGGAAACACCATATATTTT
TRBJ2-1 TRBV9 TRBD2 NA CASSAPRLAAEEQFF TGTGCCAGCAGCGCCCCGAGACTAGCCGCGGAGGAGCAGTTCTTC
TRBJ1-1 TRBV7-8 NA NA CASSPGTPTEAFF TGTGCCAGCAGCCCCGGGACACCCACTGAAGCTTTCTTT